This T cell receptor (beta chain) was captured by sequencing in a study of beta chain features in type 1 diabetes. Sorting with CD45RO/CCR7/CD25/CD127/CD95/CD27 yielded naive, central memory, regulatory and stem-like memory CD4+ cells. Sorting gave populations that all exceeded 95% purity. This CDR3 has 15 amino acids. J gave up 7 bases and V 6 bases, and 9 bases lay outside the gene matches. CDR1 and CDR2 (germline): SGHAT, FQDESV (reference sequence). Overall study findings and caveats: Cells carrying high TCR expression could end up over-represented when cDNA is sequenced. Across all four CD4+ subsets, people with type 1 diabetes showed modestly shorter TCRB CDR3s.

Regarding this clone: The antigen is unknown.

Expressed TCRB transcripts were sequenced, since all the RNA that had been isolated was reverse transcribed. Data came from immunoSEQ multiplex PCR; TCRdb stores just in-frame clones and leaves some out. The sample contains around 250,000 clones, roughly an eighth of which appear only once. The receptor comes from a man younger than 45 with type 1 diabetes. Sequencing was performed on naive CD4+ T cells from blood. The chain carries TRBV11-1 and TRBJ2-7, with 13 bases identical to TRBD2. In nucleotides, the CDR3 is TGTGCCAGCAGTCCCGGGACTAGCGGGGACTGGGAGCAGTACTTC. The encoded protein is CASSPGTSGDWEQYF.